The 26 T cell receptor beta chains below all came from one sample that was sequenced in a study of human T cells and chemical hapten exposure. Via MiXCR, TCRdb re-called the RACE reads, giving one row per CDR3 protein. The profile shows approximately 80,000 distinct CDR3 sequences, around 13% of them singletons. Described time point: patch test 3, about 24 weeks after DPC sensitization. Treatment noted: therapeutic diphenylcyclopropenone sensitization with weekly scalp DPC. This sample comprised whole blood, obtained in connection with sensitization to the hapten diphenylcyclopropenone (DPC). All receptors come from a woman in her 50s with alopecia areata. Some clones in this sample may be carry-over from other donors' samples.

This rearrangement joins TRBV5-1 to TRBJ2-7, with D hard to call. The V end was cut by 0 bases, the J end by 3 bases, with 10 bases between. This CDR3 has 14 amino acids. Per germline, CDR1 SGHRS and CDR2 YFSETQ. Here the CDR3 reads CASSLDGIGYEQYF. DNA for the CDR3: TGCGCCAGCAGCTTGGATGGAATCGGCTACGAGCAGTACTTC.

In its sample, this clonotype was seen a few times. The V gene is TRBV5-1, the J gene TRBJ2-1; 15 bases align to TRBD2. CDR1 SGHRS and CDR2 YFSETQ come from the germline V gene. The junction had 1 base not matched to a gene; V was cut back by 0 bases and J by 3 bases. The CDR3 contains 17 residues. CDR3 sequence reads: CASSLGTSGRDYNEQFF. The CDR3 DNA is TGCGCCAGCAGCTTGGGGACTAGCGGGAGGGACTACAATGAGCAGTTCTTC.

Ten or more counts support this clonotype. The CDR3 reads CASSSPGGAKTEAFF. The DNA for the CDR3 is TGTGCCAGCAGCTCGCCGGGGGGGGCGAAGACTGAAGCTTTCTTT. V usage is TRBV7-6 and J usage is TRBJ1-1; a weak D match, TRBD1 (6 bases). This CDR3 has 15 amino acids. Germline CDR1 reads SGHVS; CDR2 reads FNYEAQ. The V gene lost 4 bases and the J gene lost 5 bases, with 17 bases spanning the gap.

At least ten counts were recorded for this clonotype. J is TRBJ1-1 and V is TRBV18; maybe TRBD1 (5 bases). Germline V CDR1 and CDR2: KGHSH, LQKENI. The CDR3 covers 19 residues. Trimming stripped 3 bases from V and 0 bases from J, with 23 bases between. CDR3 region: CASSPQRIGAEAMNTEAFF. The CDR3 region has the DNA TGTGCCAGCTCACCCCAGAGGATAGGGGCGGAGGCTATGAACACTGAAGCTTTCTTT.

The chain joins TRBV29-1 to TRBJ2-3; D call uncertain. The V gene's germline CDR1 is SQVTM and CDR2 ANQGSEA. Trimming stripped 0 bases from V and 0 bases from J, with 10 bases between. This CDR3 comprises 15 residues. DNA of the CDR3: TGCAGCGTTGAAGATGTGGACCTTAGCACAGATACGCAGTATTTT. This gives the protein CSVEDVDLSTDTQYF.

This clonotype occurred a few times. The CDR3 loop is CASSRPNTDTQYF. Written as DNA, the CDR3 is TGTGCCAGCAGCCGGCCAAACACAGATACGCAGTATTTT. The rearrangement uses TRBV14 and TRBJ2-3; no definite D call. Germline values: CDR1 SGHDN, CDR2 FVKESK. The CDR3 spans 13 residues. V gave up 4 bases and J gave up 2 bases, with 7 bases separating them.

This clonotype was recorded at least ten times. V is TRBV29-1 and J is TRBJ1-5; D gene ambiguous. Germline lookup yields CDR1 SQVTM and CDR2 ANQGSEA. CDR3 length: 13 residues. With 0 bases removed from V and 3 bases from J, the gap between germline ends came to 6 bases. The CDR3: CSVEEGPNQPQHF. CDR3 nucleotides: TGCAGCGTTGAAGAGGGTCCCAATCAGCCCCAGCATTTT.

This clonotype was counted many times. The CDR3 sequence is CSASSGSTDTQYF. The CDR3 bases are TGCAGTGCCTCCAGCGGGAGCACAGATACGCAGTATTTT. This sequence joins TRBV20-1 and TRBJ2-3; tentative D call: TRBD2 (6 bases). Trimming removed 6 bases from V and 0 bases from J, with 10 bases in between. Per germline, CDR1 DFQATT and CDR2 SNEGSKA (reference sequence). The CDR3 is made up of 13 amino acids.

This clonotype was recorded a few times. The chain is built from TRBV11-2 and TRBJ2-1; D is undetermined. Trimming removed 1 base at V and 4 bases at J, with 8 bases between. Germline assignment: CDR1 SGHAT and CDR2 FQNNGV. The CDR3 contains 14 residues. CDR3 sequence: CASSLVVGYNEQFF. In DNA form, the CDR3 reads TGTGCCAGCAGCTTAGTTGTGGGGTACAATGAGCAGTTCTTC.

In this sample, this clonotype turned up many times. This chain uses TRBV7-2 with TRBJ1-3, with D perhaps matching TRBD1 (5 bases). The CDR3 has 15 residues. V lost 2 bases to trimming and J lost 4 bases, with 12 bases between them. Germline CDR1 and CDR2: SGHTA and FQGNSA. This chain's CDR3 is CASSLLSGTGNTIYF. CDR3 coding DNA: TGTGCCAGCAGCTTATTGTCAGGGACCGGAAACACCATATATTTT.

This clonotype appeared a few times. The chain is built from TRBV29-1 and TRBJ2-7; weak D call: TRBD1 (5 bases). The CDR3 runs 13 residues. The germline V gene encodes CDR1 SQVTM and CDR2 ANQGSEA. Trimming took off 4 bases at V and 0 bases at J, with 10 bases between the two ends. This CDR3 reads CSVVWGSSYEQYF. The CDR3 region has the DNA TGCAGCGTTGTCTGGGGCAGCTCCTACGAGCAGTACTTC.

This clonotype was counted only a few times. The chain has TRBV20-1 and TRBJ2-3; D perhaps matches TRBD2 (5 bases). The V gene lost 0 bases and the J gene lost 2 bases, with 12 bases spanning the gap. Per the germline V gene, CDR1 is DFQATT and CDR2 is SNEGSKA (reference sequence). This CDR3 region has 15 residues. For the CDR3, the DNA is TGCAGTGCTAGAGATAGGAGGAAGTCCACAGATACGCAGTATTTT. Its translation is CSARDRRKSTDTQYF.

This clonotype was recorded at least ten times. The chain joins TRBV27 to TRBJ2-7, with D tentatively TRBD2 (7 bases). CDR1 is MNHEY and CDR2 is SMNVEV in the germline V gene (reference sequence). This CDR3 is 14 amino acids long. The ends were cut back, 4 bases at V and 0 bases at J, with 10 bases in the middle. Written as DNA, the CDR3 is TGTGCCAGCAGTTCCGGGGGGCACTCCTACGAGCAGTACTTC. It yields the protein CASSSGGHSYEQYF.

A few counts support this clonotype. The rearrangement links TRBV7-9 to TRBJ1-5; D remains unclear. Looked up from germline, CDR1 is SEHNR and CDR2 is FQNEAQ (reference sequence). V dropped 0 bases and J dropped 5 bases, with 8 bases sitting between them. The CDR3 runs 14 residues. The CDR3: CASSLAYGDQPQHF. The CDR3 coding sequence is TGTGCCAGCAGCTTAGCTTATGGGGATCAGCCCCAGCATTTT. Complete variable domain (other parts from reference TRBV7-9 and TRBJ1-5): DTGVSQNPRHKITKRGQNVTFRCDPISEHNRLYWYRQTLGQGPEFLTYFQNEAQLEKSRLLSDRFSAERPKGSFSTLEIQRTEQGDSAMYLCASSLAYGDQPQHFGDGTRLSIL.

This clonotype was counted ten times or more. This chain links TRBV11-2 with TRBJ2-1, with D perhaps matching TRBD2 (5 bases). There are 15 residues in the CDR3. The V gene lost 5 bases and the J gene lost 6 bases, with 17 bases spanning the gap. Germline loops: CDR1 SGHAT, CDR2 FQNNGV. CDR3 sequence: CASSLLVSLGNEQFF. CDR3 bases: TGTGCCAGCAGCCTACTAGTTTCCCTCGGCAATGAGCAGTTCTTC.

The rearrangement joins TRBV14 to TRBJ2-3; D not resolved. CDR1 and CDR2 (germline): SGHDN, FVKESK. The germline V and J ends were trimmed by 6 bases and 1 base, with 17 bases remaining between them. CDR3 length: 16 residues. In nucleotides, the CDR3 is TGTGCCAGCAGACCCCTGGTTGGGGAAGGCACAGATACGCAGTATTTT. Translated: CASRPLVGEGTDTQYF.

V is TRBV27 and J is TRBJ2-1; perhaps TRBD2 as D (6 bases). Trimming left V 5 bases short and J 2 bases short, with 10 bases between. The CDR3 spans 14 residues. Germline CDR1 reads MNHEY; CDR2 reads SMNVEV (reference sequence). Here the CDR3 DNA reads TGTGCCAGCAGTGCTTGGGAGGCCTACAATGAGCAGTTCTTC. Its translation is CASSAWEAYNEQFF.

The chain carries TRBV15 and TRBJ2-7; no definite D call. V lost 0 bases and J 4 bases, leaving 13 bases between the germline ends. The CDR3 contains 15 residues. The germline V gene encodes CDR1 LNHNV and CDR2 YYDKDF (reference sequence). The CDR3 DNA is TGTGCCACCAGCAGAGATGGTCAGCTGGGATACGAGCAGTACTTC. This translates into CATSRDGQLGYEQYF.

This clonotype was recorded many times. J is TRBJ2-1 and V is TRBV27; 13 bases line up with TRBD2. V lost 3 bases to trimming and J lost 7 bases; unmatched junction nucleotides: 9. Germline lookup yields CDR1 MNHEY and CDR2 SMNVEV (reference sequence). CDR3 size: 17 residues. DNA of the CDR3: TGTGCCAGCAGTTTCGAACTACTAGCGGGAGGGGGTAATGAGCAGTTCTTC. As protein: CASSFELLAGGGNEQFF.

This clonotype was seen repeatedly, ten times or more. The rearrangement joins TRBV6-5 to TRBJ2-3; TRBD2 might be the D (5 bases). V lost 6 bases and J lost 0, with 19 bases in between. CDR3 size: 17 residues. Germline V gene sequence: CDR1 MNHEY, CDR2 SVGAGI. The CDR3 here is CASSLYGVFQSTDTQYF. CDR3 bases: TGTGCCAGCAGCCTCTACGGGGTATTTCAAAGCACAGATACGCAGTATTTT.

Only a few counts were recorded for this clonotype. The genes are TRBV6-1 and TRBJ2-7; D remains ambiguous. Germline assignment: CDR1 MNHNS and CDR2 SASEGT. With 8 bases removed from V and 3 bases from J, the gap between germline ends came to 5 bases. This CDR3 region has 10 residues. The CDR3 is CASSIYEQYF. The CDR3, as DNA: TGTGCCAGCTCGATCTACGAGCAGTACTTC.

This clonotype has ten or more counts. The CDR3 protein is CAIEGSEQFF. For the CDR3, the DNA is TGTGCCATCGAGGGGAGTGAGCAGTTCTTC. The chain recombines TRBV10-3 with TRBJ2-1; D might be TRBD1 or TRBD2, each matching 5 bases. The ends were cut back, 8 bases at V and 9 bases at J, with 8 bases in the middle. Germline V gives CDR1 ENHRY, CDR2 SYGVKD. CDR3 size: 10 residues.

This clonotype has only a few counts. This chain joins TRBV7-2 and TRBJ2-1; D possibly corresponds to TRBD1 (5 bases). V lost 6 bases and J lost 2, with 17 bases in between. The CDR3 length is 16 residues. Germline CDR1 and CDR2: SGHTA and FQGNSA. The chain's CDR3 is CASSRQSAVAYNEQFF. As DNA, the CDR3 is TGTGCCAGCAGTAGACAGTCCGCGGTGGCCTACAATGAGCAGTTCTTC.

In its sample, this clonotype was seen a few times. This rearrangement joins TRBV5-1 to TRBJ2-7; D is undetermined. The V gene's germline CDR1 is SGHRS and CDR2 YFSETQ. V was pared by 0 bases and J by 7 bases, with 14 bases between. The CDR3 is made up of 14 amino acids. The CDR3 bases are TGCGCCAGCAGCTTGGAGTTAGCCTCTGGGGAGCAGTACTTC. The encoded protein is CASSLELASGEQYF.

V is TRBV19 and J is TRBJ1-1; unclear D gene. The V gene lost 7 bases and the J gene lost 3 bases, with 12 bases spanning the gap. CDR3 size: 13 residues. Looked up from germline, CDR1 is LNHDA and CDR2 is SQIVND (reference sequence). The CDR3 loop is CASNRDFYTEAFF. CDR3 bases: TGTGCCAGTAATCGGGATTTTTACACTGAAGCTTTCTTT. Combining the CDR3 with reference TRBV19 and TRBJ1-1 gives the whole variable domain DGGITQSPKYLFRKEGQNVTLSCEQNLNHDAMYWYRQDPGQGLRLIYYSQIVNDFQKGDIAEGYSVSREKKESFPLTVTSAQKNPTAFYLCASNRDFYTEAFFGQGTRLTVV.

The V gene is TRBV29-1, the J gene TRBJ1-1, with 8 bases aligning to TRBD1. The CDR3 is 12 residues long. With 5 bases clipped from V and 5 bases from J, the junction kept 4 bases outside the gene matches. CDR1 and CDR2 (germline): SQVTM, ANQGSEA. This CDR3 reads CSVLTGGTEAFF. The DNA of the CDR3 is TGCAGCGTTCTCACAGGGGGGACTGAAGCTTTCTTT.